A selection of T cell receptor beta chains follows, all from one sample in a study of shared clonotypes between healthy human individuals. The protocol was immunoSEQ multiplex PCR, while the TCRdb copy is restricted to in-frame clones and leaves out a portion. Here the sample spans 300,000 to 400,000 clones, around 79% being singletons. Sequenced sample: memory CD4+ T cells sorted from blood. All receptors derive from a man younger than 40 in good health. Each CDR3 is given with its conserved first and last residue. The D gene is left open where the match is weak. Rows may omit the clone size; those that give it use once, few, many or a size class.

V gene: TRBV27
J gene: TRBJ1-5
clone size: .
D gene: .
CDR3 DNA: TGTGCCAGCAGTTTTCTCAATCAGCCCCAGCATTTT
CDR3 protein: CASSFLNQPQHF

V gene: TRBV7-2
J gene: TRBJ2-7
clone size: .
D gene: .
CDR3 DNA: TGTGCCAGCAGCTTTTTGCGGGGCCCTGGGGAGCAGTACTTC
CDR3 protein: CASSFLRGPGEQYF

V gene: TRBV7-9
J gene: TRBJ2-3
clone size: .
D gene: .
CDR3 DNA: TGTGCCAGCAGCGCTATTATAGAGATCACAGATACGCAGTATTTT
CDR3 protein: CASSAIIEITDTQYF

V gene: TRBV4-2
J gene: TRBJ1-2
clone size: .
D gene: .
CDR3 DNA: TGTGCCAGCAGCCAAGGGGGTGTCTTCGGCTACACCTTC
CDR3 protein: CASSQGGVFGYTF

V gene: TRBV6-1
J gene: TRBJ2-5
clone size: .
D gene: TRBD1
CDR3 DNA: TGTGCCAGTTCTAGGGACAGACAAGAGACCCAGTACTTC
CDR3 protein: CASSRDRQETQYF

V gene: TRBV7-2
J gene: TRBJ1-2
clone size: .
D gene: .
CDR3 DNA: TGTGCCAGCAGCCCCTCGTACAGGGAGGGTGGCTACACCTTC
CDR3 protein: CASSPSYREGGYTF

V gene: TRBV2
J gene: TRBJ2-3
clone size: .
D gene: .
CDR3 DNA: TGTGCCACCCTCATGGGATCTAGCACAGATACGCAGTATTTT
CDR3 protein: CATLMGSSTDTQYF

V gene: TRBV5-6
J gene: TRBJ2-5
clone size: .
D gene: TRBD2
CDR3 DNA: TGTGCCAGCAGCTTGCGGTGGTCTAGCGGGACGGAGACCCAGTACTTC
CDR3 protein: CASSLRWSSGTETQYF

V gene: TRBV6-1
J gene: TRBJ2-1
clone size: .
D gene: .
CDR3 DNA: TGTGCCGGGAGGCGCTCCTCAAATTCCTACAATGAGCAGTTCTTC
CDR3 protein: CAGRRSSNSYNEQFF

V gene: TRBV15
J gene: TRBJ2-5
clone size: .
D gene: .
CDR3 DNA: TGTGCCACCAGCAGAGACCGCGTAGAAGAGACCCAGTACTTC
CDR3 protein: CATSRDRVEETQYF

V gene: TRBV15
J gene: TRBJ1-4
clone size: .
D gene: .
CDR3 DNA: TGTGCCACCAGCAGAGAACGACAGGACCTTGAAAAACTGTTTTTT
CDR3 protein: CATSRERQDLEKLFF

V gene: TRBV2
J gene: TRBJ1-1
clone size: .
D gene: .
CDR3 DNA: TGTGCCAGCAGAGTGTCCAGGGATGCGACTGAAGCTTTCTTT
CDR3 protein: CASRVSRDATEAFF

V gene: TRBV7-8
J gene: TRBJ2-1
clone size: few
D gene: .
CDR3 DNA: TGTGCCAGCAGCTTAAATAGCGCGAACCTACGAGGTGAGCAGTTCTTC
CDR3 protein: CASSLNSANLRGEQFF

V gene: TRBV6-1
J gene: TRBJ1-6
clone size: .
D gene: .
CDR3 DNA: TGTGCCAGCACACTGACTAAGGGTCCCCTCCACTTT
CDR3 protein: CASTLTKGPLHF

V gene: TRBV29-1
J gene: TRBJ2-5
clone size: .
D gene: .
CDR3 DNA: TGCAGCGTTGACCCACATCTCAGGGTTGGCGAGACCCAGTACTTC
CDR3 protein: CSVDPHLRVGETQYF

V gene: TRBV28
J gene: TRBJ2-7
clone size: .
D gene: .
CDR3 DNA: TGTGCCAGCAGTTTGCAAGGGGTGTACGAGCAGTACTTC
CDR3 protein: CASSLQGVYEQYF

V gene: TRBV5-8
J gene: TRBJ1-6
clone size: .
D gene: TRBD1
CDR3 DNA: TGTGCCAGCAGCTTCATGGGACAGGCGAGAGATTCACCCCTCCACTTT
CDR3 protein: CASSFMGQARDSPLHF

V gene: TRBV18
J gene: TRBJ2-1
clone size: .
D gene: TRBD2
CDR3 DNA: TGTGCCAGCTCACCACCTAGCGGGAGTAAGAATGAGCAGTTCTTC
CDR3 protein: CASSPPSGSKNEQFF

V gene: TRBV7-3
J gene: TRBJ2-5
clone size: once
D gene: .
CDR3 DNA: TGTGCCAGCAGCTTAGGCGTGGGTTTTGGAGAGACCCAGTACTTC
CDR3 protein: CASSLGVGFGETQYF

V gene: TRBV7-2
J gene: TRBJ1-1
clone size: .
D gene: .
CDR3 DNA: TGTGCCAGCAGCTTAGCGATGACAGACACTGAAGCTTTCTTT
CDR3 protein: CASSLAMTDTEAFF

V gene: TRBV2
J gene: TRBJ1-4
clone size: .
D gene: TRBD1
CDR3 DNA: TGTGCCAGCAGCGAGATGGGACAGGCAACTGAAAAACTGTTTTTT
CDR3 protein: CASSEMGQATEKLFF

V gene: TRBV19
J gene: TRBJ1-1
clone size: .
D gene: TRBD1
CDR3 DNA: TGTGCCAGTAGGATCCAGGGGGCAGGGACTGAAGCTTTCTTT
CDR3 protein: CASRIQGAGTEAFF

V gene: TRBV5-1
J gene: TRBJ2-7
clone size: many
D gene: .
CDR3 DNA: TGCGCCAGCAGCTTGGAGGGGCGCTACGAGCAGTACTTC
CDR3 protein: CASSLEGRYEQYF

V gene: TRBV7-2
J gene: TRBJ2-7
clone size: few
D gene: .
CDR3 DNA: TGTGCCAGCACCTCCAGCACAGGCTACTACGAGCAGTACTTC
CDR3 protein: CASTSSTGYYEQYF

V gene: TRBV29-1
J gene: TRBJ2-5
clone size: .
D gene: TRBD1
CDR3 DNA: TGCAGCGTTGAAGATGGCCAGGGGGCCTTTGTTGGTCGGTCGGAGACCCAGTACTTC
CDR3 protein: CSVEDGQGAFVGRSETQYF

V gene: TRBV19
J gene: TRBJ2-7
clone size: once
D gene: .
CDR3 DNA: TGTGCCAGTAGTATAGGCCCTAGTCCTGGAAATATCTACGAGCAGTACTTC
CDR3 protein: CASSIGPSPGNIYEQYF

V gene: TRBV15
J gene: TRBJ2-3
clone size: once
D gene: TRBD2
CDR3 DNA: TGTGCCACCAGCAGAGAACTAGCGGTAGGCACAGATACGCAGTATTTT
CDR3 protein: CATSRELAVGTDTQYF

V gene: TRBV28
J gene: TRBJ2-7
clone size: once
D gene: .
CDR3 DNA: TGTGCCAGCAGCTCTCTGGGCTACGAGCAGTACTTC
CDR3 protein: CASSSLGYEQYF

V gene: TRBV11-2
J gene: TRBJ2-7
clone size: .
D gene: TRBD1
CDR3 DNA: TGTGCCAGCAGCCCACCACGGACAGGGGACAAGTACTTC
CDR3 protein: CASSPPRTGDKYF

V gene: TRBV30
J gene: TRBJ2-3
clone size: .
D gene: .
CDR3 DNA: TGTGCCTGGAGTGAGGCGGGAACAGATACGCAGTATTTT
CDR3 protein: CAWSEAGTDTQYF

V gene: TRBV9
J gene: TRBJ2-2
clone size: .
D gene: .
CDR3 DNA: TGTGCCAGCAGCGTAGTATTAGATACCGGGGAGCTGTTTTTT
CDR3 protein: CASSVVLDTGELFF

V gene: TRBV29-1
J gene: TRBJ2-7
clone size: .
D gene: .
CDR3 DNA: TGCAGCGTTGAAGATGTCGTGGAACAGTACTTC
CDR3 protein: CSVEDVVEQYF

V gene: TRBV9
J gene: TRBJ2-1
clone size: .
D gene: .
CDR3 DNA: TGTGCCAGCAGCGTGTTCGAGGGGCGACATGATCGGGACTCCTACAATGAGCAGTTCTTC
CDR3 protein: CASSVFEGRHDRDSYNEQFF

V gene: TRBV10-3
J gene: TRBJ1-4
clone size: .
D gene: .
CDR3 DNA: TGTGCCATCAGTGAGATGATGCAAGAAAAACTGTTTTTT
CDR3 protein: CAISEMMQEKLFF

V gene: TRBV19
J gene: TRBJ2-7
clone size: once
D gene: .
CDR3 DNA: TGTGCCAGTAGTATAGAGGCAGGCGTCTACGAGCAGTACTTC
CDR3 protein: CASSIEAGVYEQYF

V gene: TRBV5-6
J gene: TRBJ1-5
clone size: few
D gene: .
CDR3 DNA: TGTGCCAGCAGCCCAAGAGGCAGGGGTATCGATCAGCCCCAGCATTTT
CDR3 protein: CASSPRGRGIDQPQHF

V gene: TRBV5-1
J gene: TRBJ2-7
clone size: .
D gene: .
CDR3 DNA: TGCGCCAGCAGCTTGGGCGGGTACGAGCAGTACTTC
CDR3 protein: CASSLGGYEQYF

V gene: TRBV30
J gene: TRBJ2-5
clone size: .
D gene: .
CDR3 DNA: TGTGCCTGGAGTGTAGGGGGGGGAGGAGAGACCCAGTACTTC
CDR3 protein: CAWSVGGGGETQYF

V gene: TRBV5-1
J gene: TRBJ2-1
clone size: .
D gene: .
CDR3 DNA: TGCGCCAGCAGCTCGGAAGGGGCCGTCTCCTACAATGAGCAGTTCTTC
CDR3 protein: CASSSEGAVSYNEQFF

V gene: TRBV6-1
J gene: TRBJ2-5
clone size: .
D gene: TRBD1
CDR3 DNA: TGTGCCAGCAGAAACCGGGACAGGGGGCAAGAGACCCAGTACTTC
CDR3 protein: CASRNRDRGQETQYF

V gene: TRBV28
J gene: TRBJ1-4
clone size: .
D gene: .
CDR3 DNA: TGTGCCAGCAACCTGGGAGTTTCTACTAATGAAAAACTGTTTTTT
CDR3 protein: CASNLGVSTNEKLFF

V gene: TRBV14
J gene: TRBJ2-7
clone size: .
D gene: .
CDR3 DNA: TGTGCCAGCAGCCAATATTACGAGCAGTACTTC
CDR3 protein: CASSQYYEQYF

V gene: TRBV7-9
J gene: TRBJ1-6
clone size: .
D gene: .
CDR3 DNA: TGTGCCAGCAGCAGCCTACTCGGGGGGCTAGGGTCACCCCTCCACTTT
CDR3 protein: CASSSLLGGLGSPLHF

V gene: TRBV5-1
J gene: TRBJ2-6
clone size: .
D gene: .
CDR3 DNA: TGCGCCAGCAGCCCGGCTGGGGCCAACGTCCTGACTTTC
CDR3 protein: CASSPAGANVLTF

V gene: TRBV2
J gene: TRBJ2-7
clone size: .
D gene: .
CDR3 DNA: TGTGCCAGCACCGCGGACTACTCCTACGAGCAGTACTTC
CDR3 protein: CASTADYSYEQYF

V gene: TRBV6-5
J gene: TRBJ2-7
clone size: .
D gene: .
CDR3 DNA: TGTGCCAGCAGGCAGGGTTTTAGTACTTTTGAGCAGTACTTC
CDR3 protein: CASRQGFSTFEQYF

V gene: TRBV15
J gene: TRBJ2-1
clone size: .
D gene: .
CDR3 DNA: TGTGCCACCAGCAGGGTGGCAGCGTACTCCTACAATGAGCAGTTCTTC
CDR3 protein: CATSRVAAYSYNEQFF

V gene: TRBV6-1
J gene: TRBJ1-5
clone size: .
D gene: TRBD1
CDR3 DNA: TGTGCCAGCAGTGAAAGCCCATTAGGGGGCCATAATCAGCCCCAGCATTTT
CDR3 protein: CASSESPLGGHNQPQHF

V gene: TRBV11-3
J gene: TRBJ2-7
clone size: .
D gene: .
CDR3 DNA: TGTGCCAGCAGCCACCCCACTTCCCACGAGCAGTACTTC
CDR3 protein: CASSHPTSHEQYF

V gene: TRBV10-3
J gene: TRBJ2-4
clone size: .
D gene: .
CDR3 DNA: TGTGCCATCAGTGGAGTGGAACCCAAAAACATTCAGTACTTC
CDR3 protein: CAISGVEPKNIQYF

V gene: TRBV10-3
J gene: TRBJ1-2
clone size: few
D gene: .
CDR3 DNA: TGTGCCATCGGAACTGAGACGGGCTATGGCTACACCTTC
CDR3 protein: CAIGTETGYGYTF

V gene: TRBV6-1
J gene: TRBJ1-1
clone size: .
D gene: TRBD1
CDR3 DNA: TGTGCCACCGGGACAGGGGGCCTAGGGACTGAAGCTTTCTTT
CDR3 protein: CATGTGGLGTEAFF

V gene: TRBV25-1
J gene: TRBJ2-3
clone size: few
D gene: .
CDR3 DNA: TGTGCCAGCAGTGAATATCGGGGCGGGAAAGATACGCAGTATTTT
CDR3 protein: CASSEYRGGKDTQYF

V gene: TRBV2
J gene: TRBJ2-7
clone size: few
D gene: .
CDR3 DNA: TGTGCCAGCAGTTTTAGGAGTACCTACGAGCAGTACTTC
CDR3 protein: CASSFRSTYEQYF

V gene: TRBV7-8
J gene: TRBJ1-1
clone size: .
D gene: .
CDR3 DNA: TGTGCCAGCAGCTTTAACGGCCCTGAAGCTTTCTTT
CDR3 protein: CASSFNGPEAFF

V gene: TRBV29-1
J gene: TRBJ2-3
clone size: .
D gene: .
CDR3 DNA: TGCAGTCACCGTCGGGGAAGGGACACAGATACGCAGTATTTT
CDR3 protein: CSHRRGRDTDTQYF

V gene: TRBV19
J gene: TRBJ1-1
clone size: few
D gene: .
CDR3 DNA: TGTGCCAGTAACAGGGAGGGGGACACTGAAGCTTTCTTT
CDR3 protein: CASNREGDTEAFF